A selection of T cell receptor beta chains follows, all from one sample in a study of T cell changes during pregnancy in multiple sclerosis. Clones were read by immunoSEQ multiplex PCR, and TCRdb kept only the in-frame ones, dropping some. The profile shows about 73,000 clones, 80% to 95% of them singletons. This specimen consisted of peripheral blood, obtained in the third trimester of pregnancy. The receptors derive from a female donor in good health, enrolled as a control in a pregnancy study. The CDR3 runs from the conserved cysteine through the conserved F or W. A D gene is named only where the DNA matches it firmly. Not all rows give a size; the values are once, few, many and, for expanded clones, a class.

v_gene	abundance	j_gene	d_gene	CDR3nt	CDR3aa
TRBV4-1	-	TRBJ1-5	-	TGCGCCAGCAGCCAAGCTCAGGGGCCGGGGAGCAATCAGCCCCAGCATTTT	CASSQAQGPGSNQPQHF
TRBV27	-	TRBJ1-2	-	TGTGCCAGCAGTTTTAGGCCAGGGGAAGGATATGGCTACACCTTC	CASSFRPGEGYGYTF
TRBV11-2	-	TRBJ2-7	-	TGTGCCAGCAGCTGGGGGGGGACAAATTACGAGCAGTACTTC	CASSWGGTNYEQYF
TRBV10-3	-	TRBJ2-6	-	TGTGCCATCAGTGACAGTTCTGGGGCCAACGTCCTGACTTTC	CAISDSSGANVLTF
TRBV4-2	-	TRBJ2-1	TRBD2	TGTGCCAGCAGCCAGACCGTACCGGGACTAGCGGGGGGGATCAATGAGCAGTTCTTC	CASSQTVPGLAGGINEQFF
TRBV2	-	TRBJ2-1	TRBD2	TGTGCCAGCAGTTCCGGGACTAGCGGACTCAATGAGCAGTTCTTC	CASSSGTSGLNEQFF
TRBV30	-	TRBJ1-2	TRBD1	TGTGCCTGGAGTTGGGTAGGGGGCGACTCCTACACCTTC	CAWSWVGGDSYTF
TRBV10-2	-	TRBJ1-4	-	TGCGCCAGCAGTGAGCCGGCGGCAACTAATGAAAAACTGTTTTTT	CASSEPAATNEKLFF
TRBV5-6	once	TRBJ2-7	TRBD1	TGTGCCAGCAGGAGATCCGGGACAGGGAAAAGATACGAGCAGTACTTC	CASRRSGTGKRYEQYF
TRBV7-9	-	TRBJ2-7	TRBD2	TGTGCCAGCACCCGGGGAGGGTTCTACGAGCAGTACTTC	CASTRGGFYEQYF
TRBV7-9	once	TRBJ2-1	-	TGTGCCAGCAGCTTAGGCAGGGGAAAGCGACACTCCTACAATGAGCAGTTCTTC	CASSLGRGKRHSYNEQFF
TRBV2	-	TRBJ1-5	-	TGTGCCAGCAGTCTTCGAGGGAATCAGCCCCAGCATTTT	CASSLRGNQPQHF
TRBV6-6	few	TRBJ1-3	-	TGTGCCAGCAGTTACTCGGCCCCCCTCTCTGGAAACACCATATATTTT	CASSYSAPLSGNTIYF
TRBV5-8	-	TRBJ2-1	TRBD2	TGTGCCAGCAGCTCTAGGGGGACTAGTCAGAGGTTCTTC	CASSSRGTSQRFF
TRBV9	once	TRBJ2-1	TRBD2	TGTGCCAGCAGCGTAGGGGGTGGAGGTAGCGGGGGATACAATGAGCAGTTCTTC	CASSVGGGGSGGYNEQFF
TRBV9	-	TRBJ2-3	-	TGTGCCAGCAGCGTACTAGAAACAGATACGCAGTATTTT	CASSVLETDTQYF
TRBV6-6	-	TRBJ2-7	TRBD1	TGTGCCAGCAGGGCCACAGGGGGCCACCCCTACGAGCAGTACTTC	CASRATGGHPYEQYF
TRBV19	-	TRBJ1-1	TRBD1	TGTGCCAGTAGGGGGACAGGGGTGGAAGCTTTCTTT	CASRGTGVEAFF
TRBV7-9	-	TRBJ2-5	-	TGTGCCAGCAGCTTAGCGCTCGGTAGCGGAGAGACCCAGTACTTC	CASSLALGSGETQYF
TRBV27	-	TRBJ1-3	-	TGTGCCAGCAGCCTCACCAGGGGCGCGGGAAACACCATATATTTT	CASSLTRGAGNTIYF
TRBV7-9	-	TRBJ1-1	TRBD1	TGTGCCAGCAGCCCCCACAGGGGCTCAAACACTGAAGCTTTCTTT	CASSPHRGSNTEAFF
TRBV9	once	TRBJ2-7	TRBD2	TGTGCCCCTAAAGGGAGGGCCCATCTAGAGGAGCAGTACTTC	CAPKGRAHLEEQYF
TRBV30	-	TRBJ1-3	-	TGTGCCTGGAGTGGCAGGGGCTCTGGAAACACCATATATTTT	CAWSGRGSGNTIYF
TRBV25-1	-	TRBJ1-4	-	TGTGCCAGCAGGGGGGCAGATAACGAAAAACTGTTTTTT	CASRGADNEKLFF
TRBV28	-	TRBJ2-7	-	TGTGCCAGCAGCAAAAGAGAGCCCTACGAGCAGTACTTC	CASSKREPYEQYF
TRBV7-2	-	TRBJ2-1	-	TGTGCCAGCAGCTCATTGGGCCTACACGATGAGCAGTTCTTC	CASSSLGLHDEQFF
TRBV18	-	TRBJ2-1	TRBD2	TGTGCCAGCTCAATTTTAAGCGGGAGTAAAAATGAGCAGTTCTTC	CASSILSGSKNEQFF
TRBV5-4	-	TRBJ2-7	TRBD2	TGTGCCAGCAGCTTCGGGCGGGGGGGCTACGAGCAGTACTTC	CASSFGRGGYEQYF
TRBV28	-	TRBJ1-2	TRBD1	TGTGCCAGCAGCCTCGGGACAGGGGTACTTCGGGGCTACACCTTC	CASSLGTGVLRGYTF
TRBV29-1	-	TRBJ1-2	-	TGCAGCGTTGTAGAGGACAGAAAGGTTCGGAACTATGGCTACACCTTC	CSVVEDRKVRNYGYTF
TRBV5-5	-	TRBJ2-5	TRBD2	TGTGCCAGCAGCCCAACAGCGGGGGGATCCAACCCCGAGACCCAGTACTTC	CASSPTAGGSNPETQYF
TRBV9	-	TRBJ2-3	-	TGTGCCAGCAGCGTAGTAGCAGGGTCGACAGATACGCAGTATTTT	CASSVVAGSTDTQYF
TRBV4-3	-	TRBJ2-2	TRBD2	TGCGCCAGCAGCCAAGATCGGGGGGGGTACACCGGGGAGCTGTTTTTT	CASSQDRGGYTGELFF
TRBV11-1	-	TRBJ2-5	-	TGTGCCAGCAGCTTAGGGACTCTGCAAGAGACCCAGTACTTC	CASSLGTLQETQYF
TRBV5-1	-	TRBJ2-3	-	TGCGCCAGCAGCTTATCACAGCCTAGCACAGATACGCAGTATTTT	CASSLSQPSTDTQYF
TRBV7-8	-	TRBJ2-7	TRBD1	TGTGCCAGCAGCCTCTCGAGACAGGGATACGAGCAGTACTTC	CASSLSRQGYEQYF
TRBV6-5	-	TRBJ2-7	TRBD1	TGTGCCAGCAGTTTGGGACAGGGGGCTAGCGAGCAGTACTTC	CASSLGQGASEQYF
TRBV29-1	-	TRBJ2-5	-	TGCAGCGTTGAAGAAACCAGGGGCCAAGAGACCCAGTACTTC	CSVEETRGQETQYF
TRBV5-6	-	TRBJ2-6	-	TGTGCCAGCAGCTTGGTTACGGTATACTCCCCCTCTGGGGCCAACGTCCTGACTTTC	CASSLVTVYSPSGANVLTF
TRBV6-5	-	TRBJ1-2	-	TGTGCCAGCGGCTCGGGCTATGGCTACACCTTC	CASGSGYGYTF
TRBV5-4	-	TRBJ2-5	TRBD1	TGTGCCAGCAGCGGGACAGCTCAAGAGACCCAGTACTTC	CASSGTAQETQYF
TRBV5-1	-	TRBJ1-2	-	TGCGCCAGCAGCTTGGCGGGACAACTTCGGGGCTACACCTTC	CASSLAGQLRGYTF
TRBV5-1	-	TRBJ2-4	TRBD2	TGCGCCAGCAGCCACGGACTAGCGGGGGGGCCCGGCAAAAACATTCAGTACTTC	CASSHGLAGGPGKNIQYF
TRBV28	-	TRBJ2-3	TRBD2	TGTGCCAGCAGTTTATCAGGGCTAGCGGACACAGATACGCAGTATTTT	CASSLSGLADTDTQYF
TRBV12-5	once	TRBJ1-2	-	TGTGCTAGTGGACTCACAGGGATAGCTGGCTACACCTTC	CASGLTGIAGYTF
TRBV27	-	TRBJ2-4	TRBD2	TGTGCCAGCAGTTTAGGGGGGGAGGCCAAAAACATTCAGTACTTC	CASSLGGEAKNIQYF
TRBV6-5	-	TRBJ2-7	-	TGTGCCAGCAGAAACAGATTTACCTACGAGCAGTACTTC	CASRNRFTYEQYF
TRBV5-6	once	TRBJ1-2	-	TGTGCCAGCAGCTTGGGGGGAGGGAGCTATGGCTACACCTTC	CASSLGGGSYGYTF
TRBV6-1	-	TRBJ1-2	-	TGTGCCAGCAGTGAAGCGGGCAGCAAAGGACTCAGCTATGGCTACACCTTC	CASSEAGSKGLSYGYTF